This T cell receptor beta chain was captured in a study of cytomegalovirus exposure and HLA in healthy donors. Study as a whole: Early released data had tens of millions of unique TCRs, all coming from HLA-typed donors.

Primers included in the PCR were 60 Vbeta and 13 Jbeta primers. Measured with immunoSEQ multiplex PCR; TCRdb has only the in-frame clones, and not every one. The table shows fewer than 95,000 clones, with around 80% occurring only once. The CDR3 spans 16 residues. Points on this clone: What it binds is not known.

General study results and limits: Later analysis identified 15,000 to 20,000 TCR beta sequences associated with HLA alleles, using a false discovery rate threshold of 0.05.

This sequence joins TRBV12-1 and TRBJ1-5. TRBV12-1 is described as a pseudogene. Sequenced: PBMCs. The sequence came from a man aged 18 to 35 in good health and CMV-seronegative. CDR3 protein: CASSFHGRIKGQPQHF. DNA for the CDR3: TGTGCCAGCAGCTTTCACGGGAGGATTAAAGGCCAGCCCCAGCATTTT.